This T cell receptor beta chain is drawn from a study of T cell responses to AZD1222 COVID-19 vaccine. Study-wide results and limits: Among the donors, most were white British and more were female, and clonal diversity was possibly underestimated.

Notes on this clone: Its antigen is not known.

Measured with immunoSEQ multiplex PCR; TCRdb has only the in-frame clones, and not every one. The sample lists approximately 150,000 clones; approximately 90% were seen once. Trimming took 0 bases from V and 8 from J; bases not matched to a gene: 3. Germline V gene sequence: CDR1 SEHNR, CDR2 FQNEAQ (reference sequence). This CDR3 comprises 15 residues. This chain connects TRBV7-9 to TRBJ1-6; TRBD1 aligns across 8 bases. The sequence was collected from an adult who received the AZD1222 COVID-19 vaccine. Sequences were derived from peripheral blood, sampled 28 days after the second AZD1222 dose. For the CDR3, the DNA is TGTGCCAGCAGCTTAGCTTCAGGGGGCGATTCACCCCTCCACTTT. As protein: CASSLASGGDSPLHF.